A single sample gave rise to the 21 T cell receptor beta chains below, sequenced in a study of neoadjuvant anti-PD-1 for oral cavity cancer. The data were produced by immunoSEQ multiplex PCR, yet TCRdb's version contains in-frame clones alone and is incomplete. The table lists fewer than 10,000 clones, around 68% of them singletons. Time point noted: after neoadjuvant nivolumab, at surgical resection. The input for sequencing was PBMCs, taken after nivolumab (anti-PD-1) treatment. These receptors were obtained from a person between 40 and 80 years old with oral cavity squamous cell carcinoma.

The gene calls are TRBV4-1 and TRBJ2-3; D possibly corresponds to TRBD1 (5 bases). The CDR3 is 16 amino acids. Trimming left V 4 bases short and J 2 bases short, with 16 bases between. The germline V gene has CDR1 MGHRA and CDR2 YSYEKL. For the CDR3, the DNA is TGCGCCAGCAGCCCGACAGCGATCGAAGACACAGATACGCAGTATTTT. This sequence encodes CASSPTAIEDTDTQYF.

This chain links TRBV27 with TRBJ1-1; D gene unclear. Trimming took off 4 bases at V and 3 bases at J, with 9 bases between the two ends. From germline, CDR1 is MNHEY and CDR2 SMNVEV (reference sequence). The CDR3 is 13 residues long. CDR3 sequence reads: CASSSTWDTEAFF. The CDR3 region has the DNA TGTGCCAGCAGTTCAACTTGGGACACTGAAGCTTTCTTT.

A few counts support this clone. The chain carries TRBV12-5 and TRBJ1-1; a possible D gene is TRBD1 (5 bases). The CDR3 runs 12 residues. V was pared by 1 base and J by 8 bases, with 8 bases between. Looked up from germline, CDR1 is LGHNT and CDR2 is FRNRAP. This chain's CDR3 is CASGLGSGEAFF. The CDR3 coding sequence is TGTGCTAGTGGTTTGGGTTCAGGGGAAGCTTTCTTT.

The rearrangement uses TRBV2 and TRBJ2-5, with D tentatively TRBD1 (6 bases). Germline assignment: CDR1 SNHLY and CDR2 FYNNEI. The CDR3 sequence is 14 residues long. V shed 10 bases and J shed 1 base, with 16 bases lying between them. The CDR3 DNA is TGTGCCAAGGAGAGACCGACAGGCCAAGAGACCCAGTACTTC. This gives the protein CAKERPTGQETQYF. The full variable domain, in which reference TRBV2 and TRBJ2-5 provide the parts outside the CDR3, is EPEVTQTPSHQVTQMGQEVILRCVPISNHLYFYWYRQILGQKVEFLVSFYNNEISEKSEIFDDQFSVERPDGSNFTLKIRSTKLEDSAMYFCAKERPTGQETQYFGPGTRLLVL.

The CDR3 sequence is CASSPGGPYEQYF. DNA of the CDR3: TGTGCCAGCAGCCCCGGGGGCCCCTACGAGCAGTACTTC. V and J are TRBV28 and TRBJ2-7, with D perhaps assigned TRBD1 or TRBD2 (6 bases each). The CDR3 loop spans 13 amino acids. Germline V gives CDR1 MDHEN, CDR2 SYDVKM. Between the trimmed V and J ends, which lost 6 bases and 2 bases, there was a span of 11 bases. Variable domain in full (rest from reference TRBV28 and TRBJ2-7): DVKVTQSSRYLVKRTGEKVFLECVQDMDHENMFWYRQDPGLGLRLIYFSYDVKMKEKGDIPEGYSVSREKKERFSLILESASTNQTSMYLCASSPGGPYEQYFGPGTRLTVT.

The J gene is TRBJ2-3, the V gene TRBV7-2; 11 bases fit TRBD2. This CDR3 contains 16 residues. The germline V gene encodes CDR1 SGHTA and CDR2 FQGNSA. V lost 5 bases to trimming and J lost 5 bases; unmatched junction nucleotides: 9. The CDR3 DNA is TGTGCCAGCAGCCCCTCCCTAGCGGGGGGAGGAGATACGCAGTATTTT. This codes for CASSPSLAGGGDTQYF.

CDR3 in amino acids: CASGRGQTNYGYTF. The CDR3 DNA follows: TGTGCCAGCGGGAGGGGACAGACTAACTATGGCTACACCTTC. The rearrangement links TRBV6-6 to TRBJ1-2; TRBD1 aligns across 7 bases. The CDR3 contains 14 residues. Germline values: CDR1 MNHNY, CDR2 SVGAGI (reference sequence). V was pared by 8 bases and J by 0 bases, with 6 bases of the junction left unmatched.

Only one count was recorded for this clone. The chain joins TRBV14 to TRBJ2-2, with 9 bases aligning to TRBD1. The CDR3 totals 15 residues. The V gene end was trimmed by 5 bases and the J gene end by 1 base; junction bases not matched to a gene: 2. Germline-derived CDR1 and CDR2 are SGHDN and FVKESK. CDR3 in DNA: TGTGCCAGCAGCGGACAGGGGATGAACACCGGGGAGCTGTTTTTT. Its protein is CASSGQGMNTGELFF.

This chain links TRBV5-1 with TRBJ2-1; D is perhaps TRBD2 (6 bases). Germline-derived CDR1 and CDR2 are SGHRS and YFSETQ. V was cut by 0 bases and J by 5 bases, with 15 bases left in between. The CDR3 contains 16 residues. CDR3 in amino acids: CASSLANQRADNEQFF. For the CDR3, the DNA is TGCGCCAGCAGCTTGGCCAACCAGCGGGCCGACAATGAGCAGTTCTTC.

The rearrangement uses TRBV7-9 and TRBJ2-1; 7 bases are a match to TRBD1. Germline loops: CDR1 SEHNR, CDR2 FQNEAQ (reference sequence). This CDR3 spans 14 amino acids. The V gene end was trimmed by 3 bases and the J gene end by 7 bases; junction bases not matched to a gene: 6. Here the CDR3 DNA reads TGTGCCAGCAGCTTTGTGCAGGGGGAGAATGAGCAGTTCTTC. This sequence encodes CASSFVQGENEQFF. Looking up the rest from reference TRBV7-9 and TRBJ2-1 gives the full variable domain: DTGVSQNPRHKITKRGQNVTFRCDPISEHNRLYWYRQTLGQGPEFLTYFQNEAQLEKSRLLSDRFSAERPKGSFSTLEIQRTEQGDSAMYLCASSFVQGENEQFFGPGTRLTVL.

CDR3 sequence reads: CASSLTGSGMSKNIQYF. The CDR3 DNA reads TGTGCCAGCAGCTTAACGGGGTCAGGGATGAGCAAAAACATTCAGTACTTC. The chain carries TRBV7-3 and TRBJ2-4, with a tentative D call TRBD1 (5 bases). V lost 0 bases and J 3 bases, leaving 15 bases between the germline ends. Looked up from germline, CDR1 is SGHTA and CDR2 is FQGTGA. This CDR3 comprises 17 residues.

This clone appeared a single time. The chain is built from TRBV6-6 and TRBJ1-1; no clear D. The CDR3 is 14 residues long. Germline CDR1 reads MNHNY; CDR2 reads SVGAGI (reference sequence). V lost 2 bases and J lost 3, with 10 bases in between. CDR3 coding DNA: TGTGCCAGCAGTTACAGGCCTGGCTACACTGAAGCTTTCTTT. The encoded protein is CASSYRPGYTEAFF.

This clone was observed a handful of times. The CDR3 region has the DNA TGCGCCAGCAGCTTGGACAGGGCTCAGCCCCAGCATTTT. Translated, it gives CASSLDRAQPQHF. The chain is built from TRBV5-1 and TRBJ1-5; a weak D match, TRBD1 (6 bases). Germline CDR1 and CDR2: SGHRS and YFSETQ. The CDR3 is 13 residues long. Trimming removed 0 bases at V and 6 bases at J, with 7 bases between.

This chain uses TRBV10-2 with TRBJ1-2; TRBD1 matches 8 bases. Per germline, CDR1 WSHSY and CDR2 SAAADI. This CDR3 comprises 13 residues. J gave up 4 bases and V 4 bases, and 2 bases lay outside the gene matches. Here the CDR3 reads CASSGTGRYGYTF. The CDR3 DNA is TGCGCCAGCAGTGGGACAGGGCGCTATGGCTACACCTTC.

CDR3 sequence reads: CASSYRTNIQYF. The CDR3, as DNA: TGTGCCAGCAGCTACCGGACTAACATTCAGTACTTC. This chain connects TRBV5-6 to TRBJ2-4; possibly TRBD2 for D (5 bases). Per the germline V gene, CDR1 is SGHDT and CDR2 is YYEEEE. The CDR3 is made up of 12 amino acids. V lost 3 bases, J lost 7 bases, and 8 bases lay in between.

The chain has TRBV5-4 and TRBJ2-3; TRBD1 agrees at 7 bases. Germline values: CDR1 SGHNT, CDR2 YYREEE (reference sequence). J gave up 4 bases and V 1 base, and 3 bases lay outside the gene matches. This CDR3 is built from 14 residues. The CDR3 coding sequence is TGTGCCAGCAGCTTGACAGACAGGGCAGATACGCAGTATTTT. Amino acid sequence: CASSLTDRADTQYF.

V usage is TRBV19 and J usage is TRBJ1-1; a possible D gene is TRBD1 (5 bases). The germline V gene encodes CDR1 LNHDA and CDR2 SQIVND (reference sequence). Trimming removed 5 bases at V and 5 bases at J, with 9 bases between. CDR3 size: 12 residues. Here the CDR3 DNA reads TGTGCCAGTAGTTTCGGGGCGACTGAAGCTTTCTTT. Its protein product is CASSFGATEAFF.

This chain uses TRBV5-5 with TRBJ1-6; tentatively, D is TRBD1 (6 bases). Deletions cut 4 bases from V and 7 bases from J, with 18 bases between. The CDR3 totals 16 residues. The germline V gene encodes CDR1 SGHKS and CDR2 YYEKEE (reference sequence). CDR3: CASSAVGGRANSPLHF. CDR3 bases: TGTGCCAGCAGCGCGGTGGGGGGCAGGGCCAATTCACCCCTCCACTTT.

The CDR3 bases are TGTGCCGCAAGAACGGACAGCTCCTACAATGAGCAGTTCTTC. Translation gives CAARTDSSYNEQFF. The V gene is TRBV6-6, the J gene TRBJ2-1; possibly TRBD1 for D (6 bases). V was pared by 11 bases and J by 0 bases, with 14 bases between. Germline V CDR1 and CDR2: MNHNY, SVGAGI (reference sequence). The CDR3 runs to 14 residues.

The chain carries TRBV5-6 and TRBJ2-7; no clear D. Trimming shortened V by 5 bases and J by 0 bases, and 15 bases separated the two germline ends. CDR1 is SGHDT, CDR2 YYEEEE, per germline. The CDR3 contains 15 residues. The CDR3 nucleotides read TGTGCCAGCAGTTCCGACCGAGAGATCTCCTACGAGCAGTACTTC. Translating gives CASSSDREISYEQYF.

The V gene is TRBV7-2, the J gene TRBJ1-2; a weak D match, TRBD1 (5 bases). The V end lost 5 bases, the J end lost 7 bases, and 17 bases lay between the germline ends. Germline V gene sequence: CDR1 SGHTA, CDR2 FQGNSA. The CDR3 runs 14 residues. The chain's CDR3 is CASSLKALGTGYTF. The CDR3 region has the DNA TGTGCCAGCAGCCTAAAGGCACTGGGGACTGGCTACACCTTC. Filled out from reference TRBV7-2 and TRBJ1-2, the complete variable domain reads GAGVSQSPSNKVTEKGKDVELRCDPISGHTALYWYRQSLGQGLEFLIYFQGNSAPDKSGLPSDRFSAERTGGSVSTLTIQRTQQEDSAVYLCASSLKALGTGYTFGSGTRLTVV.